Listed below are T cell receptor beta chains from one sample, sequenced in a study of blood T cell repertoires in COVID-19. Using immunoSEQ multiplex PCR, the repertoire was profiled, and TCRdb retains in-frame clones only, with some absent. This table holds around 310,000 clones, 88% found once. Sample: peripheral blood. The source of these receptors is a woman aged 45-65 years with active or convalescent COVID-19. The CDR3 runs from the conserved cysteine through the conserved F or W. A D gene is named only where the DNA matches it firmly.

d_call,v_call,j_call,cdr3_aa
NA,TRBV15,TRBJ2-3,CATMQLEEADTQYF
NA,TRBV5-1,TRBJ1-2,CASSPAPAVFNGYTF
NA,TRBV19,TRBJ1-2,CASSIGGRVFYGYTF
NA,TRBV10-3,TRBJ2-2,CAIRGLNTGELFF
NA,TRBV6-2/TRBV6-3,TRBJ1-2,CASSKGTSYGYTF
NA,TRBV4-3,TRBJ2-7,CASSQGRARSYEQYF
TRBD1,TRBV27,TRBJ1-1,CASSLGQGYGNTEAFF
TRBD1,TRBV7-2,TRBJ1-2,CASSPDRVDNYGYTF
NA,TRBV5-4,TRBJ1-2,CASSLGTNYGYTF
TRBD1,TRBV6-2/TRBV6-3,TRBJ2-5,CASSDWDREGETQYF
TRBD2,TRBV5-1,TRBJ2-5,CASSHSGGQETQYF
NA,TRBV30,TRBJ2-7,CAWSVGSGEQYF
TRBD1,TRBV19,TRBJ2-1,CASSWTGGNEQFF
TRBD1,TRBV5-1,TRBJ1-1,CASSPGDRNTEAFF
TRBD2,TRBV28,TRBJ2-1,CASTSGTSGPQPQFF
TRBD2,TRBV6-2/TRBV6-3,TRBJ2-5,CASSYSGGSRNQETQYF
NA,TRBV7-9,TRBJ1-4,CASSLGGRQPNEKLFF
NA,TRBV5-1,TRBJ1-1,CASSWDIGGTEAFF
NA,TRBV15,TRBJ1-2,CATSRLRDTHGYTF
NA,TRBV4-1,TRBJ1-2,CASSQDRARGYTF
NA,TRBV25-1,TRBJ1-4,CASSEGGGAWAEKLFF
NA,TRBV9,TRBJ2-2,CASRPGNTGELFF
TRBD2,TRBV28,TRBJ2-1,CASSFVGLAGGGDEQFF
NA,TRBV5-4,TRBJ1-6,CASSTDRLPSYNSPLHF
NA,TRBV3-1/TRBV3-2,TRBJ1-1,CASTLGGANTEAFF
TRBD2,TRBV29-1,TRBJ2-3,CSVDGGGTDTQYF
TRBD1,TRBV30,TRBJ2-2,CAWTTGSSTGELFF
TRBD1,TRBV5-1,TRBJ1-2,CASSWVQGATHGAGYTF
TRBD2,TRBV2,TRBJ2-1,CASSFYSGGAGEQFF
NA,TRBV19,TRBJ1-3,CASSGRDINRVSGNTIYF
TRBD2,TRBV5-6,TRBJ2-3,CASSLLAGRLGGDAQYF